The 18 T cell receptor beta chains in this list originate from one sample, sequenced in a study of T-cell memory formation after mild COVID-19. TCRdb re-called the 5' RACE reads through MiXCR, storing one row per CDR3 protein. This table holds under 450,000 distinct CDR3 sequences, around 14% found once. Source material: PBMCs or a T cell subset sorted from them (not recorded which). Receptors originate from a man aged 18 to 29 who had mild COVID-19 (a few samples of this study predate the infection). Cell type and time point are not known.

The V gene is TRBV5-1, the J gene TRBJ1-4, with 9 bases aligning to TRBD1. This CDR3 contains 16 residues. V was pared by 4 bases and J by 7 bases, with 11 bases of the junction left unmatched. Germline V gene sequence: CDR1 SGHRS, CDR2 YFSETQ. The CDR3: CASSAPSTGGGEKLFF. The CDR3 DNA follows: TGCGCCAGCAGCGCGCCGTCGACAGGGGGTGGTGAAAAACTGTTTTTT.

This clonotype was found a few times. V is TRBV28 and J is TRBJ1-2; D ambiguous. V gave up 3 bases and J gave up 9 bases, with 11 bases separating them. Germline V gene lookup returns CDR1 MDHEN and CDR2 SYDVKM. The CDR3 loop spans 12 amino acids. The CDR3 region is CASSFGELSYTF. DNA of the CDR3: TGTGCCAGCAGTTTTGGGGAGTTGAGCTACACCTTC.

The V call is TRBV7-2, the J call TRBJ1-1; no reliable D call. The CDR3 consists of 13 residues. Germline CDR1 is SGHTA and CDR2 is FQGNSA. Trimming left V 8 bases short and J 0 bases short, with 10 bases between. CDR3 residues: CASLRRMNTEAFF. The DNA of the CDR3 is TGTGCCAGCCTCCGGCGCATGAACACTGAAGCTTTCTTT.

At least ten counts were recorded for this clonotype. The chain joins TRBV5-4 to TRBJ1-5; 7 bases are shared with TRBD1. V dropped 4 bases and J dropped 6; count of bases not matched to a gene: 7. This CDR3 has 14 amino acids. Per the germline V gene, CDR1 is SGHNT and CDR2 is YYREEE (reference sequence). The CDR3 is CASSQGGAGQPQHF. CDR3 DNA sequence: TGTGCCAGCAGCCAAGGGGGCGCGGGTCAGCCCCAGCATTTT.

V usage is TRBV4-3 and J usage is TRBJ1-4, with D perhaps matching TRBD1 (6 bases). V gave up 3 bases and J gave up 5 bases, with 13 bases separating them. The CDR3 sequence is 15 residues long. Germline loops: CDR1 LGHNA, CDR2 YSLEER. CDR3: CASSQFGQLNEKLFF. CDR3 nucleotides: TGCGCCAGCAGCCAGTTTGGACAGCTCAATGAAAAACTGTTTTTT.

This clonotype was recorded a few times. The chain is built from TRBV7-2 and TRBJ1-2, with 9 bases identical to TRBD1. This CDR3 has 14 amino acids. The germline V gene encodes CDR1 SGHTA and CDR2 FQGNSA. V lost 5 bases, J lost 6 bases, and 7 bases stayed unmatched. For the CDR3, the DNA is TGTGCCAGCAGCCCCTTGGGACAGGGACATGGCTACACCTTC. Amino acid sequence: CASSPLGQGHGYTF.

The table lists this clonotype with a few counts. V usage is TRBV7-2 and J usage is TRBJ2-7, with TRBD2 matching over 11 bases. The CDR3 sequence is 16 residues long. V was pared by 4 bases and J by 2 bases, with 7 bases of the junction left unmatched. The germline gives CDR1 SGHTA, CDR2 FQGNSA. The chain's CDR3 is CASSYNLAGGPYEQYV. The CDR3 bases are TGTGCCAGCAGCTACAATCTAGCGGGGGGACCCTACGAGCAGTACGTC.

This clonotype was recorded a few times. V gene TRBV6-5 combines with J gene TRBJ2-4; D is perhaps TRBD1 (6 bases). The V gene's germline CDR1 is MNHEY and CDR2 SVGAGI. The CDR3 sequence is 14 residues long. Trimming took 6 bases from V and 1 from J, leaving 10 bases between them. The CDR3 DNA is TGTGCCAGCAGAGGAACAGGGGCCAAAAACATTCAGTACTTC. Its translation: CASRGTGAKNIQYF.

The sample holds a few counts of this clonotype. The J gene is TRBJ2-3, the V gene TRBV11-2; 9 positions match TRBD2. V trimming: 5 bases; J trimming: 2 bases; junction bases outside the gene matches: 8. This CDR3 region has 16 residues. The germline V gene has CDR1 SGHAT and CDR2 FQNNGV. The CDR3 sequence is CASSTPAGGSTDTQYF. The DNA for the CDR3 is TGTGCCAGCAGCACACCAGCGGGGGGATCCACAGATACGCAGTATTTT.

This clonotype was counted ten times or more. V usage is TRBV5-6 and J usage is TRBJ2-4, with TRBD2 as a possible D gene (5 bases). Germline V lookup: CDR1 SGHDT, CDR2 YYEEEE. There are 14 residues in the CDR3. V was shortened by 2 bases and J by 7 bases, with 13 bases between the two germline ends. DNA for the CDR3: TGTGCCAGCAGCTTTGTGGGCCGGAGGAACATTCAGTACTTC. Amino acid sequence: CASSFVGRRNIQYF.

This clonotype was observed at least ten times. The CDR3 DNA follows: TGTGCCATCAGCAAAGGGGACCGAGCGGTCTATGGCTACACCTTC. The encoded protein is CAISKGDRAVYGYTF. The chain carries TRBV10-3 and TRBJ1-2; maybe TRBD1 (5 bases). V was clipped by 6 bases and J by 4 bases, with 18 bases between them. From germline, CDR1 is ENHRY and CDR2 SYGVKD. This CDR3 has 15 amino acids.

This rearrangement joins TRBV5-1 to TRBJ2-5; 13 bases match TRBD2. Germline lookup yields CDR1 SGHRS and CDR2 YFSETQ. J lost 4 bases, V lost 4 bases, and 7 bases had no gene match. The CDR3 has 16 residues. Written as DNA, the CDR3 is TGCGCCAGCAGCCAGGGACTAGCGGGGTATCCAGAGACCCAGTACTTC. Protein product: CASSQGLAGYPETQYF.

J is TRBJ1-2 and V is TRBV4-1; D remains unclear. The CDR3 has 14 residues. Germline CDR1 and CDR2: MGHRA and YSYEKL. Trimming shortened V by 4 bases and J by 6 bases, and 15 bases separated the two germline ends. As DNA, the CDR3 is TGCGCCAGCAGCCTACTCCCTCCTCCCCATGGCTACACCTTC. This translates into CASSLLPPPHGYTF.

In this sample, this clonotype turned up a few times. CDR3 loop: CASSPSGFWGSYEQYF. The CDR3 DNA is TGTGCCAGCTCCCCTTCCGGATTCTGGGGCTCCTACGAGCAGTACTTC. The chain has TRBV5-6 and TRBJ2-7, with D hard to call. The CDR3 has 16 residues. The germline V and J ends were trimmed by 7 bases and 0 bases, with 20 bases remaining between them. Germline lookup yields CDR1 SGHDT and CDR2 YYEEEE.

This clonotype has ten or more counts. The chain couples TRBV9 to TRBJ2-1; 8 bases align to TRBD2. Germline trimming cut 5 bases from V and 8 bases from J; bases unmatched to any gene: 27. Germline loops: CDR1 SGDLS, CDR2 YYNGEE. The CDR3 spans 20 residues. The DNA of the CDR3 is TGTGCCAGCAGTCTCGGGATATTGGTGGCTAGCGGGTCTGCTACGGATGAGCAGTTCTTC. It is translated as CASSLGILVASGSATDEQFF. Together with reference TRBV9 and TRBJ2-1, the CDR3 gives the full variable domain: DSGVTQTPKHLITATGQRVTLRCSPRSGDLSVYWYQQSLDQGLQFLIQYYNGEERAKGNILERFSAQQFPDLHSELNLSSLELGDSALYFCASSLGILVASGSATDEQFFGPGTRLTVL.

The gene calls are TRBV6-2 or TRBV6-3 and TRBJ1-1; perhaps TRBD1 as D (6 bases). Germline values: CDR1 MNHEY, CDR2 SVGEGT. The length of the CDR3 is 15 residues. Trimming shortened V by 2 bases and J by 4 bases, and 14 bases separated the two germline ends. This CDR3 is CASSYDPQGGTEAFF. CDR3 DNA: TGTGCCAGCAGTTACGATCCACAGGGCGGCACTGAAGCTTTCTTT.

The chain recombines TRBV28 with TRBJ1-5; D perhaps matches TRBD1 (6 bases). From germline, CDR1 is MDHEN and CDR2 SYDVKM. Trimming removed 5 bases from V and 7 bases from J, with 18 bases in between. The CDR3 is 15 amino acids. The CDR3 sequence is CASSPDSRGRQPQHF. CDR3 in DNA: TGTGCCAGCAGTCCGGACAGTCGCGGGCGACAGCCCCAGCATTTT. The complete variable domain, with remaining parts taken from reference TRBV28 and TRBJ1-5, reads DVKVTQSSRYLVKRTGEKVFLECVQDMDHENMFWYRQDPGLGLRLIYFSYDVKMKEKGDIPEGYSVSREKKERFSLILESASTNQTSMYLCASSPDSRGRQPQHFGDGTRLSIL.

The J gene is TRBJ2-5, the V gene TRBV11-2; TRBD1 matches 7 bases. The length of the CDR3 is 16 residues. The J segment lost 3 bases and the V segment lost 4 bases, leaving 11 bases of the junction unmatched. Germline CDR1 reads SGHAT; CDR2 reads FQNNGV. The CDR3 loop is CASSWTRDSEEETQYF. The CDR3 DNA reads TGTGCCAGCAGCTGGACCCGGGACAGCGAAGAAGAGACCCAGTACTTC.